The present TCR beta chain was sequenced within a study of T cells in Graves' hyperthyroidism and ophthalmopathy. Notes on the study in general: Expanded thyroid clonotypes (above 0.001) were mostly also found in blood. The model's output predicted ophthalmopathy at a median of roughly 6 months prior to onset.

This clonotype has ten or more counts. The target antigen is unknown. Using RNA transcripts as the source, TCR beta CDR3 regions were amplified. Primed by the HTBI set, a first-round RT-PCR was run on the TCR CDR3. TCRdb reprocessed the multiplex PCR reads via MiXCR and lists one record per CDR3 protein. The table lists approximately 510,000 distinct CDR3 sequences, less than 25% of them singletons. Trimming cost V 6 bases and J 0 bases, with 3 bases left between them. The germline V gene encodes CDR1 DFQATT and CDR2 SNEGSKA (reference sequence). This CDR3 is 12 amino acids long. Uncontrolled infection, other autoimmune disease, pregnancy or lactation led to exclusion. The PBMCs had their origin in 7.5 to 10 ml of fresh peripheral blood.

Sequences were obtained from blood. The sequence derives from a man aged 18 to 29 with Graves' hyperthyroidism. The chain joins TRBV20-1 to TRBJ2-6, with D unresolved. The CDR3 reads CSAGSGANVLTF. The CDR3 DNA reads as TGCAGTGCAGGCTCTGGGGCCAACGTCCTGACTTTC.